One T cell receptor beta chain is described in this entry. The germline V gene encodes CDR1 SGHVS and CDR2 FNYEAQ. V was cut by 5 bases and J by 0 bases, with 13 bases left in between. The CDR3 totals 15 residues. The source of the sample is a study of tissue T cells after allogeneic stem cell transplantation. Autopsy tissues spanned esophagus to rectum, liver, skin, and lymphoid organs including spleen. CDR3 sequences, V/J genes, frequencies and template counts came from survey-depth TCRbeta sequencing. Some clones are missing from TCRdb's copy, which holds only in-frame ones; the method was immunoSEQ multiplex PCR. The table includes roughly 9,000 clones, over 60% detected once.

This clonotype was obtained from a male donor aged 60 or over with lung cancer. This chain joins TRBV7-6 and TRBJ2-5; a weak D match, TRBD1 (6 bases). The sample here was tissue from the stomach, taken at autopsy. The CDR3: CASSRPTGYQETQYF. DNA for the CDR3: TGTGCCAGCAGCCGTCCTACAGGGTACCAAGAGACCCAGTACTTC.